A single TCR beta chain is shown here with its context. For each CDR3 protein, TCRdb gives one entry from its re-call of the 5' RACE reads, without DNA. Across roughly 390,000 distinct CDR3 sequences, the top ten clones capture around a tenth of the sample. This record comes from a study of T cells expressing NK-cell markers. This CDR3 is built from 12 residues. Germline V gene data show CDR1 as SGHTA and CDR2 as FQGNSA. The sequence was collected from a woman between 50 and 59 years old in good health. This chain uses TRBV7-2 with TRBJ2-3; TCRdb selects TRBD1, and the lack of DNA leaves this call unchecked. Input material: blood T cells: a sorted CD56 or NKG2C T cell subset, CD4+ or CD8+ T cells, or bulk PBMC T cells (not recorded which). The CDR3 loop reads CASSQGQYTQYF. Looking up the rest from reference TRBV7-2 and TRBJ2-3 gives the full variable domain: GAGVSQSPSNKVTEKGKDVELRCDPISGHTALYWYRQSLGQGLEFLIYFQGNSAPDKSGLPSDRFSAERTGGSVSTLTIQRTQQEDSAVYLCASSQGQYTQYFGPGTRLTVL.